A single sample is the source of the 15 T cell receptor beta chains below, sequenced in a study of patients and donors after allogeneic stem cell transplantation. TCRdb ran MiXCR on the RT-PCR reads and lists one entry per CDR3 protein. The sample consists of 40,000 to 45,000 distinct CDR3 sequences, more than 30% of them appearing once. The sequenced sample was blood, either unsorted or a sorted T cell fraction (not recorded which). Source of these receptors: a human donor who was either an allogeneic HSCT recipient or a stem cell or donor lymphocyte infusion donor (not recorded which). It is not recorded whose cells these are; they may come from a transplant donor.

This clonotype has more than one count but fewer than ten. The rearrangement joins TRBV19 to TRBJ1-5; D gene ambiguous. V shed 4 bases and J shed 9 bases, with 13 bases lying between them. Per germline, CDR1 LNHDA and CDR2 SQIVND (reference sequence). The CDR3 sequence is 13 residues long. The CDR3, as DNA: TGTGCCAGTAGTACCCGCTCCGCAGGGCCCCAGCATTTT. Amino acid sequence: CASSTRSAGPQHF.

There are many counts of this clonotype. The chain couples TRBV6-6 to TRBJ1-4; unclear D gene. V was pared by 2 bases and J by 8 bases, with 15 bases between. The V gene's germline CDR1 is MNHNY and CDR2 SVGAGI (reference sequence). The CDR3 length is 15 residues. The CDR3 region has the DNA TGTGCCAGCAGTTACAAAGGGAGGTACGAGGAAAAACTGTTTTTT. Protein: CASSYKGRYEEKLFF.

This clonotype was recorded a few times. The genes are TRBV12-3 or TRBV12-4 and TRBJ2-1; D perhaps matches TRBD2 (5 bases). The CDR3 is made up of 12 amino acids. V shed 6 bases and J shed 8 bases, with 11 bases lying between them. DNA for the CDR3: TGTGCCAGCAGCCCCAGGCGGGATGAGCAGTTCTTC. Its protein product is CASSPRRDEQFF.

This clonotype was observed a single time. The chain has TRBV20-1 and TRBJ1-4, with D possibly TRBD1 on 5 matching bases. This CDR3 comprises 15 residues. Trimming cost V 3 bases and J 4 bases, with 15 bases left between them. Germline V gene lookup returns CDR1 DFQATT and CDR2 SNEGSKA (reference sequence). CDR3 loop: CSASLAGLGNEKLFF. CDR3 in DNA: TGCAGTGCTAGTCTGGCAGGGCTGGGTAATGAAAAACTGTTTTTT.

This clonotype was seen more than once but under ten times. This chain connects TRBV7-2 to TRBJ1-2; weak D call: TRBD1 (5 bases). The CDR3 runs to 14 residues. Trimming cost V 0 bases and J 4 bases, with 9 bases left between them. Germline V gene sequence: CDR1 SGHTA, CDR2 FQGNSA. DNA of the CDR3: TGTGCCAGCAGCTTAGCCTTCGGGACCTATGGCTACACCTTC. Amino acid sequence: CASSLAFGTYGYTF.

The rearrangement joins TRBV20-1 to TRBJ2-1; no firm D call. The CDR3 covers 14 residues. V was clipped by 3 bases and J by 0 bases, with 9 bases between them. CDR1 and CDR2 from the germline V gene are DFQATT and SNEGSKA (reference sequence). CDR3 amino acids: CSASKGPSYNEQFF. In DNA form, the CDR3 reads TGCAGTGCTAGTAAGGGCCCCTCCTACAATGAGCAGTTCTTC.

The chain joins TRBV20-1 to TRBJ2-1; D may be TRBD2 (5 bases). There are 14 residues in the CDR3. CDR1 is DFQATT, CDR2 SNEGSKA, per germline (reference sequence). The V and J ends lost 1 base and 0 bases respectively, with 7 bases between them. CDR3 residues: CSARAGSSYNEQFF. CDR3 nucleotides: TGCAGTGCTAGAGCGGGGTCCTCCTACAATGAGCAGTTCTTC.

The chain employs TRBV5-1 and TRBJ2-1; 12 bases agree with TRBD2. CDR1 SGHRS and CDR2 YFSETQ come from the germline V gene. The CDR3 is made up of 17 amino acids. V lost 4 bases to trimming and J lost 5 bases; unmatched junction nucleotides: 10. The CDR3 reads CASSERLAGVYNNEQFF. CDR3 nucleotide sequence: TGCGCCAGCAGCGAGCGACTAGCGGGAGTGTATAACAATGAGCAGTTCTTC.

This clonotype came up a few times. The CDR3 DNA reads as TGTGCCAGCAGCGTCCCGGGAGTGTCCTACAATGAGCAGTTCTTC. Translating gives CASSVPGVSYNEQFF. This chain connects TRBV9 to TRBJ2-1, with D maybe TRBD2 (6 bases). Trimming shortened V by 2 bases and J by 1 base, and 10 bases separated the two germline ends. The CDR3 totals 15 residues. Germline assignment: CDR1 SGDLS and CDR2 YYNGEE.

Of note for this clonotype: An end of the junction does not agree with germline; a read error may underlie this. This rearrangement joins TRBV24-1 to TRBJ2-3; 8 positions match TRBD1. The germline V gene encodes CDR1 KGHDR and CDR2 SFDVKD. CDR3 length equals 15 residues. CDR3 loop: CATSEHGQGTDTQFF. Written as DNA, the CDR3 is TGTGCCACCAGTGAACATGGACAGGGCACAGATACGCAGTTTTTT.

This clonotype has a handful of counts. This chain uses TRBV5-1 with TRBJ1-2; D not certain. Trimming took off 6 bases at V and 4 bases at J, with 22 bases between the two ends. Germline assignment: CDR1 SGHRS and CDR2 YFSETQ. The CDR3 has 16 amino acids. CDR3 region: CASTLHQTEEPYGYTF. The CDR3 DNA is TGCGCCAGCACCCTACACCAGACCGAGGAACCCTATGGCTACACCTTC.

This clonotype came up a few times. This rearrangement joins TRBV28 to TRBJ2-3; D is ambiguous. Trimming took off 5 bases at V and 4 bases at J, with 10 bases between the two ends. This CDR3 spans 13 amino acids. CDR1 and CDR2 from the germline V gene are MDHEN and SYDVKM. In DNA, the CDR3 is TGTGCCAGCAGTCAAGGGCCTCCAGATACGCAGTATTTT. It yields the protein CASSQGPPDTQYF.

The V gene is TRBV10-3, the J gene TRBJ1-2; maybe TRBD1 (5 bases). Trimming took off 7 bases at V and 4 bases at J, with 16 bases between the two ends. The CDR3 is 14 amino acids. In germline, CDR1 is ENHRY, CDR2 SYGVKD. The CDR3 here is CAINGGAGGYGYTF. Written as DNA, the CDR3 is TGTGCCATCAACGGAGGAGCCGGGGGCTATGGCTACACCTTC.

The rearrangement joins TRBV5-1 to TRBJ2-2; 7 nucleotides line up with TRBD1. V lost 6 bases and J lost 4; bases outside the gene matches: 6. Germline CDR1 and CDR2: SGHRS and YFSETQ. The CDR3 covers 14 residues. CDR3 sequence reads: CASKGARGTGELFF. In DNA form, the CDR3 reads TGCGCCAGCAAGGGGGCGCGTGGCACCGGGGAGCTGTTTTTT.

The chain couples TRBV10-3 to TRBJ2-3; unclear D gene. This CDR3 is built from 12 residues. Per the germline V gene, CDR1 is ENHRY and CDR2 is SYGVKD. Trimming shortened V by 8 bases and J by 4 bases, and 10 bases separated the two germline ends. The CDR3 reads CAIGPMADTQYF. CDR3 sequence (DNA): TGTGCCATCGGTCCAATGGCAGATACGCAGTATTTT.